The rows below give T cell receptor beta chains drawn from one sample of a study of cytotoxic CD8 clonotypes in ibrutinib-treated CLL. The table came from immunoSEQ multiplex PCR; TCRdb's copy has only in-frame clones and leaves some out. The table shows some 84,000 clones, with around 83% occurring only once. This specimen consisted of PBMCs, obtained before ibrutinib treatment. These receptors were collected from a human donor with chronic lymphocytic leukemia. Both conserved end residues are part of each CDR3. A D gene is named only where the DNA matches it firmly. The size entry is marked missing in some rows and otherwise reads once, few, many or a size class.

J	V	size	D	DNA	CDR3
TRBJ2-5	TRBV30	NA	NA	TGTGCCTGGAAGACCGGGGGGCGGTCGGAGACCCAGTACTTC	CAWKTGGRSETQYF
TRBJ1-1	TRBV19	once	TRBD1	TGTGCCAGTAGCGAGGACAGGGGAACTGAAGCTTTCTTT	CASSEDRGTEAFF
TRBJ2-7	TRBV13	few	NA	TGTGCCAGCAGCCGATCGGGATCATCGGGTGAGCAGTACTTC	CASSRSGSSGEQYF
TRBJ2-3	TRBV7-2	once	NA	TGTGCCAGCAGCTTAAAAGATACGCAGTATTTT	CASSLKDTQYF
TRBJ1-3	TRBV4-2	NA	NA	TGTGCCAGCAGCCAAGATAACTCCCTCGGGGGCTCTGGAAACACCATATATTTT	CASSQDNSLGGSGNTIYF
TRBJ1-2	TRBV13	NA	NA	TGTGCCAGCAGACGACCGTCGGCGGATGGCTACACCTTC	CASRRPSADGYTF
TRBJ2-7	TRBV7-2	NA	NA	TGTGCCAGCAGCTTCCATGGACTACCCTACGAGCAGTACTTC	CASSFHGLPYEQYF
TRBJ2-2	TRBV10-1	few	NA	TGCGCCAGCAGTGACTACCGCCCCAACACCGGGGAGCTGTTTTTT	CASSDYRPNTGELFF
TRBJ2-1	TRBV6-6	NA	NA	TGTGCCAGCAGTTCTCGCCTCCGCTCCTACAATGAGCAGTTCTTC	CASSSRLRSYNEQFF
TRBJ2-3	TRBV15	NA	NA	TGTGCCACCAGCAGAGTTCCCATAACGGGAGATACTACAGATACGCAGTATTTT	CATSRVPITGDTTDTQYF
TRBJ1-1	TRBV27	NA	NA	TGTGCCACCACCCCCCCGGAAGCTTTCTTT	CATTPPEAFF
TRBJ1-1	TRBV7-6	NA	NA	TGTGCCAGCAGCTTAGAGACGGGCCGAGGCACTGAAGCTTTCTTT	CASSLETGRGTEAFF
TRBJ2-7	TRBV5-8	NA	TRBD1	TGTGCCAGCAGCCAACCGGGACAGGCGACCTACGAGCAGTACTTC	CASSQPGQATYEQYF
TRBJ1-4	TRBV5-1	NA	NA	TGCGCCAGCAGCTTAGCCCAGGGAGTAGAAAAACTGTTTTTT	CASSLAQGVEKLFF
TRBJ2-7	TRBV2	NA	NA	TGTGCCAGCAGTGATGTGACAGACTTTTACGAGCAGTACTTC	CASSDVTDFYEQYF
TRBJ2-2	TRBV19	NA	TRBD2	TGTGCCAGTAGTATCCGACTAGCGGGAGGGCCAACGACCGGGGAGCTGTTTTTT	CASSIRLAGGPTTGELFF
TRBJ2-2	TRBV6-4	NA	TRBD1	TGTGCCAGCAGAAAGACAGGGGGATCCGGGGAGCTGTTTTTT	CASRKTGGSGELFF
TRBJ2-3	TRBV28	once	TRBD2	TGTGCCAGCAGTTCAACGCGTAGCGGGAGGGTAGCGGATACGCAGTATTTT	CASSSTRSGRVADTQYF
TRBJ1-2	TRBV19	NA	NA	TGTGCCAGTAGTATAGGAGGGGGTCATGGCTACACCTTC	CASSIGGGHGYTF
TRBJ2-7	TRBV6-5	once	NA	TGTGCCAGCAGTTACGGCAGGTGGCGTTTGGACGAGCAGTACTTC	CASSYGRWRLDEQYF
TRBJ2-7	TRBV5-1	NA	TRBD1	TGCGCCAGCAGCCCTCGACAGGGTCTAGGCTACGAGCAGTACTTC	CASSPRQGLGYEQYF
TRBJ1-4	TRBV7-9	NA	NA	TGTGCCAGCAATGGGCAGGGATCTGAAAAACTGTTTTTT	CASNGQGSEKLFF
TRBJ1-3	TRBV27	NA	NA	TGTGCCAGCAGTTTATCAGGGGGAAACACCATATATTTT	CASSLSGGNTIYF
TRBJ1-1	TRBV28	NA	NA	TGTGCCAGCAGTTTAGGGGAACGAAGGACTGAAGCTTTCTTT	CASSLGERRTEAFF
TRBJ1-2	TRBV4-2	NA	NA	TGTGCCAGCAGCCAACAAGGGGATGGCTACACCTTC	CASSQQGDGYTF
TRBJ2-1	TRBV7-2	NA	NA	TGTGCCAGCAGCTTATACAGAGACAATGAGCAGTTCTTC	CASSLYRDNEQFF
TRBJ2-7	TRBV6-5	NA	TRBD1	TGTGCCAGCGGTCGGGACAGGGGCTACGAGCAGTACTTC	CASGRDRGYEQYF
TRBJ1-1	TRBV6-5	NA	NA	TGTGCCAGCAGTTACATCCCAGGGGCGAGGGACACTGAAGCTTTCTTT	CASSYIPGARDTEAFF
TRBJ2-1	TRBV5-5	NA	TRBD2	TGTGCCAGCAGCTGGACTAGCGGGAGTGGTGAGCAGTTCTTC	CASSWTSGSGEQFF
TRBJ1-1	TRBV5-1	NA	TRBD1	TGCGCCAGCAGCTTGGCCAAGTACGCGGACAGGGGGCATAACACTGAAGCTTTCTTT	CASSLAKYADRGHNTEAFF
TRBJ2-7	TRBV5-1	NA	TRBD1	TGCGCCAGCAGTAAAGGGGGCGGCTACGAGCAGTACTTC	CASSKGGGYEQYF
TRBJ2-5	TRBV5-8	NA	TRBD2	TGTGCCAGCAGCTTGGGCGGACTAGCGGGAGTATGGGAGACCCAGTACTTC	CASSLGGLAGVWETQYF
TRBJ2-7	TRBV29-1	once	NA	TGCAGCGTTGAAGCCAGTTACTCCTACGAGCAGTACTTC	CSVEASYSYEQYF
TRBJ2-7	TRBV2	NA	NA	TGTGCCAGCACCCGTAACGACGAGCAGTACTTC	CASTRNDEQYF
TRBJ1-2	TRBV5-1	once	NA	TGCGCCAGCAGCTTGGCCGAGGCAGGACCAAACCACCACTATGGCTACACCTTC	CASSLAEAGPNHHYGYTF
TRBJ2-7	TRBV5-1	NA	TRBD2	TGCGCCAGCAGCTTGGTGGCGATGGCGGGAGGGCCCAACGAGCAGTACTTC	CASSLVAMAGGPNEQYF